The present T cell receptor beta chain was sequenced within a study of cytomegalovirus exposure and HLA in healthy donors. The study's findings and limits: Cytomegalovirus association was listed for about 160 TCR beta chains. In a later analysis, productive TCRs from donors in an Asian-associated ancestry cluster reportedly carried fewer N-insertions than the cohort mean.

This CDR3 is built from 13 residues. V was pared by 4 bases and J by 4 bases, with 13 bases between. Germline values: CDR1 GTSNPN, CDR2 SVGIG (reference sequence). As concerns this clone: Its antigen is undetermined.

The PCR was carried out with 60 Vbeta primers and 13 Jbeta primers. Method: immunoSEQ multiplex PCR; TCRdb's copy keeps in-frame clones and lacks some. The sample includes approximately 200,000 clones, roughly 75% of them seen just once. Sequenced input: PBMCs. This chain uses TRBV30 with TRBJ1-2; D perhaps matches TRBD1 (5 bases). The origin of this receptor is a man aged 25-45 years in good health and CMV-seropositive. Here the CDR3 reads CAWNWGATYGYTF. The DNA for the CDR3 is TGTGCCTGGAATTGGGGCGCGACCTATGGCTACACCTTC.